This TCR beta chain was identified in a study of OX40 agonist ivuxolimab in advanced cancers. J was trimmed by 0 bases and V by 3 bases; bases with no gene match: 3. The CDR3 covers 16 residues. The germline V gene has CDR1 SGDLS and CDR2 YYNGEE. Libraries were prepared by immunoSEQ multiplex PCR; TCRdb keeps only in-frame clonotypes and omits some of them. In the table there are tens of thousands of clones, nearly 90% of which are singletons. The source of this sequence is an adult with an advanced solid tumor such as melanoma, head and neck, liver or kidney cancer. The sequences come from CD4+ or CD8+ T cells sorted from blood, collected in a trial of the OX40 agonist ivuxolimab. V gene TRBV9 combines with J gene TRBJ2-1; 10 bases align to TRBD1. This CDR3 is CASSEGQGSSYNEQFF. The CDR3 DNA reads TGTGCCAGCAGCGAGGGACAGGGGTCCTCCTACAATGAGCAGTTCTTC.